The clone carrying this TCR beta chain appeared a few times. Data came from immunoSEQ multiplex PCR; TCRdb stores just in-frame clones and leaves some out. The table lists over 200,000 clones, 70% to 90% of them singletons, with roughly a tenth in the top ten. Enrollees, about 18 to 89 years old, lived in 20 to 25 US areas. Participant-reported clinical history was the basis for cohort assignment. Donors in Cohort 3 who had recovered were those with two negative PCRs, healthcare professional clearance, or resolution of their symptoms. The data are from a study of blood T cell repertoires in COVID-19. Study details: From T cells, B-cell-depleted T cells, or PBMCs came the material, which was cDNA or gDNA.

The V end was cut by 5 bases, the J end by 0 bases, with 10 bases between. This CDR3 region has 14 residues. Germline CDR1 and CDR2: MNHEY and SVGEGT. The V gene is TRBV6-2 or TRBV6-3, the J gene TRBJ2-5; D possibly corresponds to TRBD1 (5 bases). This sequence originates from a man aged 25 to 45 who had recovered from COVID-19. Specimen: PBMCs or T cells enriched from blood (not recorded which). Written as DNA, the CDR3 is TGTGCCAGCAGTCGTACAGGTAACCAAGAGACCCAGTACTTC. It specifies CASSRTGNQETQYF.